This T cell receptor beta chain originates from a study of blood T cell repertoires in COVID-19. On the study more broadly: Samples of COVID-19 (acute and convalescent) were obtained from the United States, Italy and Spain. In each case, the material was cDNA or gDNA derived from T cells, B-cell-depleted T cells, or PBMCs.

In the original workflow: The authors estimated nucleated cell counts from reference gene primer amplification. The protocol was immunoSEQ multiplex PCR, while the TCRdb copy is restricted to in-frame clones and leaves out a portion. V and J calls and clone size are given by that table; D and trimming were obtained from the DNA. The sample contains 55,000 to 75,000 clones, roughly 70% of which appear only once. The junction had 8 bases not matched to a gene; V was cut back by 2 bases and J by 10 bases. The V gene's germline CDR1 is MNHNY and CDR2 SVGAGI (reference sequence). This CDR3 has 15 residues.

Specimen: peripheral blood. The chain uses TRBV6-6 and TRBJ1-6; 7 positions match TRBD1. The source of this sequence is a man aged 55 to 70 with acute or convalescent COVID-19. CDR3: CASSYRQGRDSPLHF. The CDR3 bases are TGTGCCAGCAGTTACCGACAGGGAAGGGACTCACCCCTCCACTTT.